This passage covers 2 T cell receptor beta chains from one sample sequenced in a study of vaccination and CD4 T cells after COVID-19. As to time point: late sampling 161 to 241 days after vaccination in a few convalescent patients. This sample's treatment: roughly 10-day PBMC culture with coronavirus spike peptide pools or control peptides (ViraFEST assay). The Oncomine TCR Beta short-read assay sequenced DNA from cultured CD4+ T cells. A single record per CDR3 protein comes from TCRdb applying MiXCR to the PCR reads. The data contain fewer than 20,000 distinct CDR3 sequences, 44% of them singletons. Their recognized antigens are unknown. Sequenced material: CD4+ T cells from blood, cultured in vitro, taken about 7 months after SARS-CoV-2 vaccination. These receptor sequences come from a human donor who had recovered from COVID-19.

The rearrangement uses TRBV20-1 and TRBJ1-5, with D perhaps TRBD1 (5 bases). The CDR3 consists of 12 residues. Trimming pared 5 bases from V and 2 bases from J, leaving 7 bases between. The germline CDR1 and CDR2 sequences are DFQATT and SNEGSKA (reference sequence). In nucleotides, the CDR3 is TGCAGTGCTCGAGGGGGCAATCAGCCCCAGCATTTT. Protein product: CSARGGNQPQHF.

This clonotype has a handful of counts. This sequence joins TRBV21-1 and TRBJ2-7; the D call in the table, TRBD1, was not verified against the DNA. TRBV21-1 is a known pseudogene. The CDR3 is made up of 19 amino acids. The DNA of the CDR3 is TGTGCCAGCAGGAAAAGGGGGGACAGGGCACGGGGTAGCTCCTACGAGCAGTACTTC. Its protein product is CASRKRGDRARGSSYEQYF.